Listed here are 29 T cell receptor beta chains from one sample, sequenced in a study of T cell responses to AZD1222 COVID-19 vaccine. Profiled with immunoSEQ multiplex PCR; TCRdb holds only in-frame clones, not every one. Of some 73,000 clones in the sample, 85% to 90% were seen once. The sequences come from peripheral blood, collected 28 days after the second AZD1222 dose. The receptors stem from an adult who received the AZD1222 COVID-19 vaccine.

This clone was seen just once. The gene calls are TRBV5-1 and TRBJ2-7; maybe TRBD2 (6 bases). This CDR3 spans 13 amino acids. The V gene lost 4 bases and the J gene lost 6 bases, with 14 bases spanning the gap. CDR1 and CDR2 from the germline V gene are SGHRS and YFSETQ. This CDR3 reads CASSGEVPTEQYF. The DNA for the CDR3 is TGCGCCAGCAGCGGGGAGGTACCAACCGAGCAGTACTTC.

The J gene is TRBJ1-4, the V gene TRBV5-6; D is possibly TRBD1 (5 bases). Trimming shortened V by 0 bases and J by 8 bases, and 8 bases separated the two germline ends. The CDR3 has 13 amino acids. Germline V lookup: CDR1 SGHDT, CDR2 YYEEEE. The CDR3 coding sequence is TGTGCCAGCAGCTTGGCAGGGAGGGAAAAACTGTTTTTT. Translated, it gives CASSLAGREKLFF.

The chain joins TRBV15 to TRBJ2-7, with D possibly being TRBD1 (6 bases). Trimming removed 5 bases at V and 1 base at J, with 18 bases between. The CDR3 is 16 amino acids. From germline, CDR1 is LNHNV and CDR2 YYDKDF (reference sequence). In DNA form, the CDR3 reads TGTGCCACCAGCTCTGCTCTGCACAGGGTATCCTACGAGCAGTACTTC. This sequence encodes CATSSALHRVSYEQYF.

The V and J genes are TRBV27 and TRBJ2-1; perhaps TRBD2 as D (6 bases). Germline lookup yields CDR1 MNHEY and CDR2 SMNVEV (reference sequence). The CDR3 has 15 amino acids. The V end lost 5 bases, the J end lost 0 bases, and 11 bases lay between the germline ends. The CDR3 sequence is CASSPRDSSYNEQFF. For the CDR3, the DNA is TGTGCCAGCAGTCCCCGGGACTCCTCCTACAATGAGCAGTTCTTC.

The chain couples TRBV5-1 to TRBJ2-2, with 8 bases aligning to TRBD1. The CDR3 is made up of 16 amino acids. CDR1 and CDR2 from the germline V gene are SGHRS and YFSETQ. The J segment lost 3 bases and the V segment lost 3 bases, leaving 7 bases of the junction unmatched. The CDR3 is CASSSRTGMDTGELFF. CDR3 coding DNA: TGCGCCAGCAGCTCCCGGACAGGGATGGACACCGGGGAGCTGTTTTTT.

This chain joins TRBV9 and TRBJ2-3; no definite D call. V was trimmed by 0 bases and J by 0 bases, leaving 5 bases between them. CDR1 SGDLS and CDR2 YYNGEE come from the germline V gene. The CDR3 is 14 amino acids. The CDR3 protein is CASSVVDSTDTQYF. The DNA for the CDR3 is TGTGCCAGCAGCGTAGTGGACAGCACAGATACGCAGTATTTT.

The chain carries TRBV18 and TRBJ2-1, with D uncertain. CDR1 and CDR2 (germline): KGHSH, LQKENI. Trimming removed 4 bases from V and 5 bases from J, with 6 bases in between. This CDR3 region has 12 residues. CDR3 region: CASSLFNNEQFF. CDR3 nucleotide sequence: TGTGCCAGCTCACTCTTCAACAATGAGCAGTTCTTC.

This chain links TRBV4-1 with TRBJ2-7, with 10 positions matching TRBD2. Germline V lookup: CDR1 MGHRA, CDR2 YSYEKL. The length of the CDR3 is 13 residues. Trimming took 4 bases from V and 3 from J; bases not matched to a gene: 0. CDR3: CASSPSGGYEQYV. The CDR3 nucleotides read TGCGCCAGCAGCCCTAGCGGGGGCTACGAGCAGTACGTC.

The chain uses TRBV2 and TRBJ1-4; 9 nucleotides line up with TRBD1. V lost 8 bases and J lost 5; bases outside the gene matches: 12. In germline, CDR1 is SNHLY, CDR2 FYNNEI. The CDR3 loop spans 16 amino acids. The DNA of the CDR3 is TGTGCCAGCCTTGGATTGGACAGGGGATGGAATGAAAAACTGTTTTTT. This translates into CASLGLDRGWNEKLFF. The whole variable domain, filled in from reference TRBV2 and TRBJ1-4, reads EPEVTQTPSHQVTQMGQEVILRCVPISNHLYFYWYRQILGQKVEFLVSFYNNEISEKSEIFDDQFSVERPDGSNFTLKIRSTKLEDSAMYFCASLGLDRGWNEKLFFGSGTQLSVL.

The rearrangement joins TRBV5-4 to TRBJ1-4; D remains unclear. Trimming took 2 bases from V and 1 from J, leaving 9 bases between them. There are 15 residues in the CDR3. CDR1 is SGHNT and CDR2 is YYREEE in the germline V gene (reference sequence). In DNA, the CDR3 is TGTGCCAGCAGCTTAGGTACTAAAACTAATGAAAAACTGTTTTTT. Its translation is CASSLGTKTNEKLFF. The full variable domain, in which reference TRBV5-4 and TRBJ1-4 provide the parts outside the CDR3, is ETGVTQSPTHLIKTRGQQVTLRCSSQSGHNTVSWYQQALGQGPQFIFQYYREEENGRGNFPPRFSGLQFPNYSSELNVNALELDDSALYLCASSLGTKTNEKLFFGSGTQLSVL.

CDR3 sequence (DNA): TGTGCCAGCAGCCGATACGTCGCGGGAGGGCTGGAGACCCAGTACTTC. It specifies CASSRYVAGGLETQYF. The chain uses TRBV11-3 and TRBJ2-5, with 9 bases fitting TRBD2. The CDR3 runs to 16 residues. The trim removed 5 bases at V and 5 bases at J, leaving 12 bases unmatched. Germline-derived CDR1 and CDR2 are SGHNT and YENEEA.

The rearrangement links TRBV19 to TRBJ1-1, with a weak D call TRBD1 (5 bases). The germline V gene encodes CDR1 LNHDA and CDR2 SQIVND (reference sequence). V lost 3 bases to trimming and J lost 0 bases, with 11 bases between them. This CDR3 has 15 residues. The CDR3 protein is CASSIPTGMNTEAFF. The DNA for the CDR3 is TGTGCCAGTAGTATCCCTACAGGAATGAACACTGAAGCTTTCTTT.

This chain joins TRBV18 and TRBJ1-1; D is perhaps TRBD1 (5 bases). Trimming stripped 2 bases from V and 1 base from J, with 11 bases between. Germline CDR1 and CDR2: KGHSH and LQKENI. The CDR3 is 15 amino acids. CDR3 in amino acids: CASSPGRGQNTEAFF. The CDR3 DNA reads TGTGCCAGCTCACCAGGTAGAGGACAGAACACTGAAGCTTTCTTT.

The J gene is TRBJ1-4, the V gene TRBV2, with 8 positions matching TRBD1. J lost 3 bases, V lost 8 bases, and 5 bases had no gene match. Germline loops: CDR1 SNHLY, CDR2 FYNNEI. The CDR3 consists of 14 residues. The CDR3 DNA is TGTGCCAGCGGTCGGACAGGGTCTAATGAAAAACTGTTTTTT. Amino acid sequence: CASGRTGSNEKLFF.

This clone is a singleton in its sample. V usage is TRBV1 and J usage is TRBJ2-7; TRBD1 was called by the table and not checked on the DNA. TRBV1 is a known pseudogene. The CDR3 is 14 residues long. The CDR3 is CTSSQRTGSYEQYF. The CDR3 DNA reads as TGCACCAGCAGCCAAAGGACAGGGTCCTACGAGCAGTACTTC.

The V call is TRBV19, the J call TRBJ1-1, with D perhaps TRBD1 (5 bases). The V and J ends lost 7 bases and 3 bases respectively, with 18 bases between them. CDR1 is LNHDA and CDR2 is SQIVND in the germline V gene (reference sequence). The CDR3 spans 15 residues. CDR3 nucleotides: TGTGCCAGTAAGCCTGATGGGGGAAGAGACACTGAAGCTTTCTTT. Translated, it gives CASKPDGGRDTEAFF.

The CDR3 sequence: CASSRQGARADTQYF. DNA for the CDR3: TGTGCCAGCAGTCGACAGGGGGCAAGGGCAGATACGCAGTATTTT. This chain uses TRBV3-1 (or the pseudogene TRBV3-2) with TRBJ2-3; TRBD1 matches 10 bases. The CDR3 runs 15 residues. Germline V CDR1 and CDR2: LGHDT, YNNKEL (reference sequence). Losses at the gene ends were 6 bases for V and 4 bases for J; bases not matched to a gene: 7.

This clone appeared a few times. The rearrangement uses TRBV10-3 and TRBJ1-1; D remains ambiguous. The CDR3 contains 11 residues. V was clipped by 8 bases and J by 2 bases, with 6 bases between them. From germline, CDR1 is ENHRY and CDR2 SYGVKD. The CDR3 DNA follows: TGTGCCATCCAGGTCAACACTGAAGCTTTCTTT. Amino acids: CAIQVNTEAFF.

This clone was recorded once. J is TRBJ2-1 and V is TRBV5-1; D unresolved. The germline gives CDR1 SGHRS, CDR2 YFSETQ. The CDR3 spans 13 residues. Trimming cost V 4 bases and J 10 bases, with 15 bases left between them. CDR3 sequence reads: CASSHEILREQFF. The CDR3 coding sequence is TGCGCCAGCAGCCACGAGATCCTTAGGGAGCAGTTCTTC.

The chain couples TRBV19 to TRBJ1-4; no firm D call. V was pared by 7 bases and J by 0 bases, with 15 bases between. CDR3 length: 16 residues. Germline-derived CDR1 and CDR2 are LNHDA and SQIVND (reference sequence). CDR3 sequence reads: CASIGRPSATNEKLFF. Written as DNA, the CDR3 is TGTGCCAGTATTGGGCGCCCGTCGGCAACTAATGAAAAACTGTTTTTT.

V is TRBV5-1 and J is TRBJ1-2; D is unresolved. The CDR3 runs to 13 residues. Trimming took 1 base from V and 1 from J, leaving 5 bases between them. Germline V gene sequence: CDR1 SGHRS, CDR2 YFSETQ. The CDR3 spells CASSLNNNYGYTF. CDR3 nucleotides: TGCGCCAGCAGCTTGAACAATAACTATGGCTACACCTTC.

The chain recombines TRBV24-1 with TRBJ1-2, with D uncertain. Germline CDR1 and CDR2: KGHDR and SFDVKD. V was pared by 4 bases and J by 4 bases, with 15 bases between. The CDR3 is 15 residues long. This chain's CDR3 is CATSEEFDGFYGYTF. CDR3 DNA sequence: TGTGCCACCAGTGAGGAGTTTGACGGCTTCTATGGCTACACCTTC.

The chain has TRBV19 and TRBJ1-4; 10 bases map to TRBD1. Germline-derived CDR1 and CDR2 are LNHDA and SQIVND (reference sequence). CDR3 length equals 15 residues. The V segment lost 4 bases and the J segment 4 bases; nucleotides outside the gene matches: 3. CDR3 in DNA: TGTGCCAGTAGTAGCTGGGACAGGGGTAATGAAAAACTGTTTTTT. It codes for CASSSWDRGNEKLFF.

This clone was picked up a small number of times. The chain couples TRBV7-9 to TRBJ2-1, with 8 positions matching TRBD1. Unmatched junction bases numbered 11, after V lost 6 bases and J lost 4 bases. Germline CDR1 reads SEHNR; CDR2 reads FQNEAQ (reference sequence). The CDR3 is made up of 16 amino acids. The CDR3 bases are TGTGCCAGCAGTCCCTCCCCGGGACAGGTTTACAATGAGCAGTTCTTC. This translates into CASSPSPGQVYNEQFF. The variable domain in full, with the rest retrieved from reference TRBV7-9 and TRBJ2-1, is DTGVSQNPRHKITKRGQNVTFRCDPISEHNRLYWYRQTLGQGPEFLTYFQNEAQLEKSRLLSDRFSAERPKGSFSTLEIQRTEQGDSAMYLCASSPSPGQVYNEQFFGPGTRLTVL.

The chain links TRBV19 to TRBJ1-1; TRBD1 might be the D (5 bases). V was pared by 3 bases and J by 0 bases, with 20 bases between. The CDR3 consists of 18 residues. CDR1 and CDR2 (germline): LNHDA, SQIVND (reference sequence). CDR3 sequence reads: CASSIGGGFSLLNTEAFF. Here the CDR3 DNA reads TGTGCCAGTAGTATTGGGGGGGGGTTCTCTCTTTTGAACACTGAAGCTTTCTTT.

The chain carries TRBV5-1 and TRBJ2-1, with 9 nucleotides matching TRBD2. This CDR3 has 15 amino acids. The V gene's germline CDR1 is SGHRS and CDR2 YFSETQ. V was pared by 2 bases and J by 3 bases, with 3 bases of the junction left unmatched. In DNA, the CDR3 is TGCGCCAGCAGCTTTCAGCGGGGGGACTACAATGAGCAGTTCTTC. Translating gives CASSFQRGDYNEQFF. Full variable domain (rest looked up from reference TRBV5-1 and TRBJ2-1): KAGVTQTPRYLIKTRGQQVTLSCSPISGHRSVSWYQQTPGQGLQFLFEYFSETQRNKGNFPGRFSGRQFSNSRSEMNVSTLELGDSALYLCASSFQRGDYNEQFFGPGTRLTVL.

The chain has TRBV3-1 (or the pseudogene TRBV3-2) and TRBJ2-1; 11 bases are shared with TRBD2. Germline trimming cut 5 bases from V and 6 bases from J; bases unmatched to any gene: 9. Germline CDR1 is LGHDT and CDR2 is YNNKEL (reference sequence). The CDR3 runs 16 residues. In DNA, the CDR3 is TGTGCCAGCAGCTCCGCGATAGCGGGAGGGCCCAATGAGCAGTTCTTC. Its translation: CASSSAIAGGPNEQFF.

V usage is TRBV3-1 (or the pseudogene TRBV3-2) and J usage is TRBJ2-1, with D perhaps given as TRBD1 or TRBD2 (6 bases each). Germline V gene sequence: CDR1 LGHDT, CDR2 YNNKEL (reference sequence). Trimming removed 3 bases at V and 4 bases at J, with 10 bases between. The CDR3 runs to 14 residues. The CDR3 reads CASSQRGAYNEQFF. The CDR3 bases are TGTGCCAGCAGCCAGAGGGGGGCGTACAATGAGCAGTTCTTC.

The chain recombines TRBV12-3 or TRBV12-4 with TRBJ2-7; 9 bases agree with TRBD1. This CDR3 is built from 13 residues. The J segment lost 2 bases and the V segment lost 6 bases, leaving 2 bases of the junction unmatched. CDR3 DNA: TGTGCCAGCAGGCGGACAGGGGCCTACGAGCAGTACGTC. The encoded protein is CASRRTGAYEQYV.